One sample yielded the 31 T cell receptor beta chains listed below, sequenced in a study of CD8 T cells in ankylosing spondylitis. Notes on the study in general: Made up of eight highly homologous variants, a TCR beta motif appeared characteristic of ankylosing spondylitis blood.

TCRdb reprocessed the 5' RACE reads via MiXCR and lists one record per CDR3 protein. The sample holds 300,000 to 400,000 distinct CDR3 sequences, approximately 20% seen once. What these receptors recognize is not known. Sequencing was done on a sample of blood, either unsorted or a sorted T cell fraction (not recorded which). Receptors originate from a male donor with ankylosing spondylitis.

This chain joins TRBV3-1 and TRBJ2-3, with D perhaps matching TRBD2 (6 bases). Germline CDR1 is LGHDT and CDR2 is YNNKEL (reference sequence). CDR3 length: 15 residues. Trimming took off 1 base at V and 4 bases at J, with 12 bases between the two ends. CDR3 DNA sequence: TGTGCCAGCAGCCAAGCGGTGGGAGGACCAGATACGCAGTATTTT. It codes for CASSQAVGGPDTQYF.

In regard to this clonotype: At one of its ends the junction is not consistent with the germline gene, which may arise from a read error. The chain is built from TRBV20-1 and TRBJ2-4; 13 bases are a match to TRBD2. The CDR3 extends over 13 amino acids. CDR1 and CDR2 (germline): DFQATT, SNEGSKA (reference sequence). The CDR3 reads CSARGTSGTKGDF. The CDR3 DNA follows: TGCAGTGCTCGCGGGACTAGCGGGACAAAGGGTGACTTC.

This clonotype was seen only a few times. The V call is TRBV3-1, the J call TRBJ2-2, with TRBD2 as a possible D gene (7 bases). There are 15 residues in the CDR3. In germline, CDR1 is LGHDT, CDR2 YNNKEL (reference sequence). V was trimmed by 4 bases and J by 4 bases, leaving 13 bases between them. This CDR3 reads CASSRLGGPTGELFF. The CDR3, as DNA: TGTGCCAGCAGCCGTCTCGGGGGGCCCACCGGGGAGCTGTTTTTT.

Ten or more counts support this clonotype. The J gene is TRBJ1-1, the V gene TRBV18; D gene ambiguous. Germline V lookup: CDR1 KGHSH, CDR2 LQKENI. The V and J ends lost 0 bases and 1 base respectively, with 6 bases between them. The CDR3 is 14 amino acids. CDR3 amino acids: CASSPPGRNTEAFF. The CDR3 nucleotides are TGTGCCAGCTCACCACCAGGGAGGAACACTGAAGCTTTCTTT.

The table lists this clonotype with many counts. The rearrangement uses TRBV12-3 or TRBV12-4 and TRBJ1-3, with D uncertain. V was trimmed by 6 bases and J by 2 bases, leaving 5 bases between them. The CDR3 spans 12 residues. CDR3 region: CASSTTGNTIYF. CDR3 bases: TGTGCCAGCAGCACAACTGGAAACACCATATATTTT.

This clonotype came up a few times. The chain uses TRBV20-1 and TRBJ2-1; D remains unclear. Germline CDR1 and CDR2: DFQATT and SNEGSKA (reference sequence). V was shortened by 4 bases and J by 6 bases, with 10 bases between the two germline ends. The CDR3 spans 12 residues. CDR3 sequence: CSAIGVTNEQFF. For the CDR3, the DNA is TGCAGTGCTATCGGCGTCACCAATGAGCAGTTCTTC.

This clonotype was observed a few times. J is TRBJ1-2 and V is TRBV4-3; D remains ambiguous. The germline gives CDR1 LGHNA, CDR2 YSLEER. The CDR3 length is 15 residues. The germline V and J ends were trimmed by 0 bases and 0 bases, with 8 bases remaining between them. CDR3 DNA: TGCGCCAGCAGCCAAGATGCGGGATCTAACTATGGCTACACCTTC. Its translation: CASSQDAGSNYGYTF.

This chain links TRBV5-1 with TRBJ2-1, with D possibly matching TRBD2 (5 bases). V was clipped by 2 bases and J by 1 base, with 13 bases between them. Germline loops: CDR1 SGHRS, CDR2 YFSETQ. This CDR3 spans 16 amino acids. The DNA for the CDR3 is TGCGCCAGCAGCTTATGGACCACGGGATCCTACAATGAGCAGTTCTTC. Residues: CASSLWTTGSYNEQFF.

The J gene is TRBJ2-3, the V gene TRBV7-6; D may be TRBD2 (5 bases). The CDR3 runs to 13 residues. The germline V gene encodes CDR1 SGHVS and CDR2 FNYEAQ. With 4 bases removed from V and 5 bases from J, the gap between germline ends came to 10 bases. The CDR3 coding sequence is TGTGCCAGCAGCTCCCTAGCAATAGATACGCAGTATTTT. It translates to CASSSLAIDTQYF.

This clonotype was detected only a few times. The chain combines TRBV20-1 with TRBJ2-1, with 9 positions matching TRBD2. The CDR3 length is 14 residues. The J segment lost 8 bases and the V segment lost 6 bases, leaving 11 bases of the junction unmatched. Per the germline V gene, CDR1 is DFQATT and CDR2 is SNEGSKA (reference sequence). CDR3 region: CSAVSGSRADEQFF. Here the CDR3 DNA reads TGCAGTGCCGTTAGCGGGAGTAGGGCCGATGAGCAGTTCTTC.

This clonotype was seen many times. The chain employs TRBV5-1 and TRBJ2-2; TRBD1 is a possible D gene (5 bases). Trimming took 6 bases from V and 4 from J, leaving 19 bases between them. CDR3 size: 16 residues. Germline V gene sequence: CDR1 SGHRS, CDR2 YFSETQ. This CDR3 is CASKAQGLRITGELFF. In DNA form, the CDR3 reads TGCGCCAGCAAGGCCCAGGGATTAAGAATCACCGGGGAGCTGTTTTTT. The full variable domain, with the rest looked up from reference TRBV5-1 and TRBJ2-2, is KAGVTQTPRYLIKTRGQQVTLSCSPISGHRSVSWYQQTPGQGLQFLFEYFSETQRNKGNFPGRFSGRQFSNSRSEMNVSTLELGDSALYLCASKAQGLRITGELFFGEGSRLTVL.

This clonotype was recorded a few times. Germline is not matched at one junction end, which may reflect a read error. This chain joins TRBV20-1 and TRBJ2-3; D ambiguous. The CDR3 extends over 13 amino acids. The germline V gene has CDR1 DFQATT and CDR2 SNEGSKA (reference sequence). CDR3 bases: TGCAGTGCTAGATTGGCGAGCAGAGATACGCAGTATTTT. It specifies CSARLASRDTQYF.

The chain joins TRBV27 to TRBJ2-7, with 8 bases fitting TRBD2. V lost 7 bases and J lost 6; bases outside the gene matches: 2. CDR3 length: 11 residues. Germline CDR1 MNHEY, CDR2 SMNVEV (reference sequence). The CDR3, as DNA: TGTGCCAGCAATAGCGGGGTCGAGCAGTACTTC. Translation: CASNSGVEQYF.

The chain links TRBV28 to TRBJ2-7; 8 bases fit TRBD2. The CDR3 is made up of 13 amino acids. Trimming took 6 bases from V and 3 from J; bases not matched to a gene: 4. Germline CDR1 is MDHEN and CDR2 is SYDVKM. The CDR3 loop is CASRSGGHYEQYF. CDR3 coding DNA: TGTGCCAGCAGGTCGGGAGGGCACTACGAGCAGTACTTC.

This chain joins TRBV20-1 and TRBJ2-7, with a tentative D call TRBD1 (6 bases). CDR3 length equals 14 residues. Trimming shortened V by 3 bases and J by 0 bases, and 12 bases separated the two germline ends. The germline CDR1 and CDR2 sequences are DFQATT and SNEGSKA (reference sequence). The CDR3 region is CSASGQGSSYEQYF. CDR3 nucleotide sequence: TGCAGTGCTAGCGGGCAGGGGAGCTCCTACGAGCAGTACTTC.

Ten or more counts support this clonotype. The gene calls are TRBV3-1 and TRBJ1-3; D might be TRBD1 (5 bases). Germline CDR1 LGHDT, CDR2 YNNKEL (reference sequence). The CDR3 length is 16 residues. Trimming removed 6 bases from V and 3 bases from J, with 18 bases in between. DNA for the CDR3: TGTGCCAGCAGTACCTTCCGGGGCTCCGGTGGAAACACCATATATTTT. It specifies CASSTFRGSGGNTIYF. Using reference TRBV3-1 and TRBJ1-3 for the parts outside the CDR3, the full variable domain is DTAVSQTPKYLVTQMGNDKSIKCEQNLGHDTMYWYKQDSKKFLKIMFSYNNKELIINETVPNRFSPKSPDKAHLNLHINSLELGDSAVYFCASSTFRGSGGNTIYFGEGSWLTVV.

This clonotype was counted between two and nine times. CDR3 region: CASSGSGGTDTQYF. The CDR3 DNA follows: TGTGCCAGCAGCGGATCGGGGGGTACAGATACGCAGTATTTT. This chain links TRBV7-9 with TRBJ2-3; TRBD2 matches at 7 bases. The CDR3 has 14 amino acids. Per the germline V gene, CDR1 is SEHNR and CDR2 is FQNEAQ (reference sequence). Trimming took 5 bases from V and 3 from J; bases not matched to a gene: 5.

The table lists this clonotype with a few counts. V and J are TRBV5-5 and TRBJ1-1; D not resolved. This CDR3 contains 13 residues. Looked up from germline, CDR1 is SGHKS and CDR2 is YYEKEE (reference sequence). V lost 4 bases to trimming and J lost 2 bases, with 9 bases between them. The CDR3 DNA is TGTGCCAGCAGCACGACACCCAACACTGAAGCTTTCTTT. Amino acids: CASSTTPNTEAFF.

The rearrangement uses TRBV4-1 and TRBJ2-1, with a weak D call TRBD2 (6 bases). The CDR3 is made up of 16 amino acids. The V end lost 3 bases, the J end lost 1 base, and 13 bases lay between the germline ends. Germline CDR1 reads MGHRA; CDR2 reads YSYEKL. Written as DNA, the CDR3 is TGCGCCAGCAGCCACCCCCGGAGGGATTCCTACAATGAGCAGTTCTTC. It encodes CASSHPRRDSYNEQFF.

J is TRBJ2-1 and V is TRBV7-3; D perhaps matches TRBD2 (6 bases). The ends were cut back, 4 bases at V and 7 bases at J, with 14 bases in the middle. The CDR3 sequence is 14 residues long. Germline assignment: CDR1 SGHTA and CDR2 FQGTGA. Written as DNA, the CDR3 is TGTGCCAGCAGCTGGGGACTGGTGGGGAATGAGCAGTTCTTC. Amino acids: CASSWGLVGNEQFF.

The rearrangement links TRBV4-2 to TRBJ2-2, with 7 bases matching TRBD2. Germline lookup yields CDR1 LGHNA and CDR2 YNFKEQ. Trimming took 3 bases from V and 6 from J; bases not matched to a gene: 7. The CDR3 length is 15 residues. CDR3 DNA: TGTGCCAGCAGCCAGAGGTCGCGGGAGCCCGGGGAGCTGTTTTTT. Encoded protein: CASSQRSREPGELFF.

The CDR3 nucleotides are TGTGCCAGCAGTTCCCCCGGGACTAGCGGGAACAATGAGCAGTTCTTC. Translating it yields CASSSPGTSGNNEQFF. The chain recombines TRBV6-5 with TRBJ2-1, with 13 bases aligning to TRBD2. Germline CDR1 MNHEY, CDR2 SVGAGI. This CDR3 region has 16 residues. V was pared by 4 bases and J by 5 bases, with 5 bases of the junction left unmatched.

This clonotype was detected a few times. The V call is TRBV5-1, the J call TRBJ2-1; D ambiguous. Germline CDR1 reads SGHRS; CDR2 reads YFSETQ. V was clipped by 0 bases and J by 10 bases, with 11 bases between them. The CDR3 contains 13 residues. DNA for the CDR3: TGCGCCAGCAGCTTGGGACCAGTCCGCGAGCAGTTCTTC. The encoded protein is CASSLGPVREQFF.

The rearrangement links TRBV6-2 or TRBV6-3 to TRBJ2-7, with D perhaps TRBD1 (5 bases). This CDR3 comprises 14 residues. Germline V gives CDR1 MNHEY, CDR2 SVGEGT. The V end lost 2 bases, the J end lost 1 base, and 9 bases lay between the germline ends. For the CDR3, the DNA is TGTGCCAGCAGTTACGGGGCAGCATCCTACGAGCAGTACTTC. Its protein is CASSYGAASYEQYF.

The gene calls are TRBV20-1 and TRBJ2-3, with D uncertain. This CDR3 has 13 residues. Germline CDR1 DFQATT, CDR2 SNEGSKA (reference sequence). Deletions cut 0 bases from V and 3 bases from J, with 7 bases between. The DNA of the CDR3 is TGCAGTGCTAGAGATTCGGTTACAGATACGCAGTATTTT. Protein: CSARDSVTDTQYF.

In this sample, this clonotype turned up a few times. The chain combines TRBV12-3 or TRBV12-4 with TRBJ2-3; no definite D call. The CDR3 is 13 residues long. V lost 6 bases, J lost 6 bases, and 13 bases lay in between. The CDR3 DNA sequence: TGTGCCAGCAGCTTCCGACCTTCCGATACGCAGTATTTT. Its protein is CASSFRPSDTQYF.

V gene TRBV29-1 combines with J gene TRBJ2-4, with TRBD2 identical over 10 bases. V lost 7 bases to trimming and J lost 16 bases; unmatched junction nucleotides: 10. CDR3 length: 11 amino acids. Germline CDR1 reads SQVTM; CDR2 reads ANQGSEA. The CDR3 DNA reads as TGCAGCGCCTCAACTAGCGGGGAGGATTACTTC. As protein: CSASTSGEDYF.

This clonotype was seen a handful of times. The chain carries TRBV5-1 and TRBJ1-1; D gene uncertain. The V and J ends lost 0 bases and 3 bases respectively, with 12 bases between them. CDR1 is SGHRS, CDR2 YFSETQ, per germline. This CDR3 has 15 amino acids. The CDR3 DNA follows: TGCGCCAGCAGCTTGGGGGCTGCAGCGGACACTGAAGCTTTCTTT. Protein: CASSLGAAADTEAFF.

The table lists this clonotype with a few counts. This chain connects TRBV7-9 to TRBJ2-7; D uncertain. V was clipped by 1 base and J by 5 bases, with 3 bases between them. This CDR3 contains 11 residues. Per the germline V gene, CDR1 is SEHNR and CDR2 is FQNEAQ (reference sequence). CDR3: CASSLGDEQYF. For the CDR3, the DNA is TGTGCCAGCAGCTTAGGGGACGAGCAGTACTTC.

A few counts support this clonotype. J is TRBJ2-1 and V is TRBV18; the D gene could be TRBD1 or TRBD2 (6 bases each). Looked up from germline, CDR1 is KGHSH and CDR2 is LQKENI. The CDR3 has 15 amino acids. With 5 bases removed from V and 4 bases from J, the gap between germline ends came to 15 bases. CDR3 sequence: CASSKEGVRYNEQFF. The CDR3 DNA sequence: TGTGCCAGCTCAAAGGAGGGGGTCAGGTACAATGAGCAGTTCTTC.

This clonotype has a handful of counts. The V call is TRBV29-1, the J call TRBJ2-1; 10 bases fit TRBD2. The V gene end was trimmed by 4 bases and the J gene end by 4 bases; junction bases not matched to a gene: 4. The V gene's germline CDR1 is SQVTM and CDR2 ANQGSEA. This CDR3 has 14 residues. The CDR3 sequence: CSVATSGAYNEQFF. As DNA, the CDR3 is TGCAGCGTTGCTACTAGCGGGGCTTACAATGAGCAGTTCTTC.